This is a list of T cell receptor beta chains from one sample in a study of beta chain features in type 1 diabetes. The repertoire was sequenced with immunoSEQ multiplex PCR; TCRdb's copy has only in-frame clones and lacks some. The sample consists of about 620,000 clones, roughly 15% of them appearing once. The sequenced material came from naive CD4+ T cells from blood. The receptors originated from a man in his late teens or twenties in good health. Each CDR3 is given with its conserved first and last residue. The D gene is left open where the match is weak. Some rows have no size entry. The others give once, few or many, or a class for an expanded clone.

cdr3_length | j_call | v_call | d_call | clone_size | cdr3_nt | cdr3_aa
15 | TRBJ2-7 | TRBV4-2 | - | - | TGTGCCAGCAGCCAACCCCCGGCGGGGAGCTACGAGCAGTACTTC | CASSQPPAGSYEQYF
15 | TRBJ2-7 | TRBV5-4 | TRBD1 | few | TGTGCCAGCAGCTCTAAACAGGACAGGACCTACGAGCAGTACTTC | CASSSKQDRTYEQYF
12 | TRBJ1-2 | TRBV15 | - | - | TGTGCCACCAGCAGAGACCGGTTAGGCTACACCTTC | CATSRDRLGYTF
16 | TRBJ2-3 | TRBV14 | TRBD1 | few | TGTGCCAGCAGCCAAGGGGCCAGGGGGCGTTTGGATACGCAGTATTTT | CASSQGARGRLDTQYF
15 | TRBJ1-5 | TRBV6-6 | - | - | TGTGCCAGCACTAAACAGGGAGAGACGAATCCGCCCCAGCATTTT | CASTKQGETNPPQHF
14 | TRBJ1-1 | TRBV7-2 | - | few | TGTGCCAGCAGCTTAGGGGGGGCGCCCACTGAAGCTTTCTTT | CASSLGGAPTEAFF
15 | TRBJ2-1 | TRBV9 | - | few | TGTGCCAGCAGCGCCGGGACGGTCTCCTACAATGAGCAGTTCTTC | CASSAGTVSYNEQFF
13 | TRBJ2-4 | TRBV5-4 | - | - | TGTGCCAGCAGCTTGGGTCAGGGCAACATTCAGTACTTC | CASSLGQGNIQYF
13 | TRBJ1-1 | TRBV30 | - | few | TGTGCCTGGAGACCCCCAGGGGTCACTGAAGCTTTCTTT | CAWRPPGVTEAFF
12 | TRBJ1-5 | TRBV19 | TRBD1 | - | TGTGCCAGTAGGACAGGGGGTCAGCCCCAGCATTTT | CASRTGGQPQHF
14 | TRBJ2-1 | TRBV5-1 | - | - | TGCGCCAGCAGCTTGGTACGGGGGCCGAATGAGCAGTTCTTC | CASSLVRGPNEQFF
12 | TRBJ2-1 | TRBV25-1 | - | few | TGTGCCAGCAAAGGGGGGACGGATGAGCAGTTCTTC | CASKGGTDEQFF
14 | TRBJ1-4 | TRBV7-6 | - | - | TGTGCCAGCAGCAACAATCTTGGGAGGGGAAAACTGTTTTTT | CASSNNLGRGKLFF
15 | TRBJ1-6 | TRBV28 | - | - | TGTGCCAGCAGTTTTAGAGCTGGGGCGAGTTCACCCCTCCACTTT | CASSFRAGASSPLHF
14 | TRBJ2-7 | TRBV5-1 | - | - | TGCGCCAGCAGAGGGACGGCGGGCTCCTACGAGCAGTACTTC | CASRGTAGSYEQYF
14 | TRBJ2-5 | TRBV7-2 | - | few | TGTGCCAGCAGCTGGATGACAGTACAAGAGACCCAGTACTTC | CASSWMTVQETQYF
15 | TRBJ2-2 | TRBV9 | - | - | TGTGCCAGCAGCGTCGAAGGTCGGGGATCCGGGGAGCTGTTTTTT | CASSVEGRGSGELFF
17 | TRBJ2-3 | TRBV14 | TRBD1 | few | TGTGCCAGCAGCGCCTTACCGGGACAGGGGGCAACAGATACGCAGTATTTT | CASSALPGQGATDTQYF
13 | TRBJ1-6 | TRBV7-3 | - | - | TGTGCCAGCAGCTACGACAGGAATTCACCCCTCCACTTT | CASSYDRNSPLHF
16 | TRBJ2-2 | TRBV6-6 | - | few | TGTGCCAGCAGTTACGCAGGGCGTGGGAACACCGGGGAGCTGTTTTTT | CASSYAGRGNTGELFF
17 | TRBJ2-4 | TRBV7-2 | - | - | TGTGCCAGCAGCTTTGACCGTACAGGGACCCTAGGGGGTATTCAGTACTTC | CASSFDRTGTLGGIQYF
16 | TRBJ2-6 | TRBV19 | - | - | TGTGCCAGTAGTATCCGAGCGGTCTCTGGGGCCAACGTCCTGACTTTC | CASSIRAVSGANVLTF
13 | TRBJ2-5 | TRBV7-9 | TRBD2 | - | TGTGCCAGCAGCTCCAGCGGGGGTAAGACCCAGTACTTC | CASSSSGGKTQYF
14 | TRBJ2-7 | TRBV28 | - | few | TGTGCCAGCAGTCTATTCCGTACTCGGGACGAGCAGTACTTC | CASSLFRTRDEQYF
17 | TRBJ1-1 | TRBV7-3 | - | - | TGTGCCAGCAGCTTAAATTCAGGGGCAGGGGTCGCCACTGAAGCTTTCTTT | CASSLNSGAGVATEAFF
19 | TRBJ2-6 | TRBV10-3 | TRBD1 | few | TGTGCCATCAGCCTACCGATGGGACAGGGGAATATTAGGGCCAACGTCCTGACTTTC | CAISLPMGQGNIRANVLTF
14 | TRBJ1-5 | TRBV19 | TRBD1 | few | TGTGCCAGTAGTGTCCGGGACAGGAGTCAGCCCCAGCATTTT | CASSVRDRSQPQHF
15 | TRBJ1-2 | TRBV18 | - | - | TGTGCCAGCTCAGAGATGACAGGCGCTAACTATGGCTACACCTTC | CASSEMTGANYGYTF
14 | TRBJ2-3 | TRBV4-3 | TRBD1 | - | TGCGCCAGCAGCTCAGGGGGCTGGACAGATACGCAGTATTTT | CASSSGGWTDTQYF
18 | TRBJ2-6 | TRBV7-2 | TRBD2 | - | TGTGCCAGCAGCTTAGTCCCGGGGGGAGGTTCGTGGGCCAACGTCCTGACTTTC | CASSLVPGGGSWANVLTF
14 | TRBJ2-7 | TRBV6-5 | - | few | TGTGCCAGCACCCGAACACCAGGGATCTACGAGCAGTACTTC | CASTRTPGIYEQYF
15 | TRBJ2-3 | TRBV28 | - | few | TGTGCCAGCAATTCTCCCGGGGGCGCGGGAGATACGCAGTATTTT | CASNSPGGAGDTQYF
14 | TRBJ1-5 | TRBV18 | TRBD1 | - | TGTGCCAGCTCTCGCACAGGGGGAAATCAGCCCCAGCATTTT | CASSRTGGNQPQHF
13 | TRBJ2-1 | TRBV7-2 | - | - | TGTGCCAGCAGCTTACGGGGATACAATGAGCAGTTCTTC | CASSLRGYNEQFF
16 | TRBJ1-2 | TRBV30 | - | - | TGTGCCTGGAGTTATCCTCGGAGGGGGGGATTCTATGGCTACACCTTC | CAWSYPRRGGFYGYTF
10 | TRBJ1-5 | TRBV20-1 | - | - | TGCAGTGCTATAGGCCAGCCCCAGCATTTT | CSAIGQPQHF
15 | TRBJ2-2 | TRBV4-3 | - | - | TGCGCCAGCAGCCAAGAGCACGGCCGTACCGGGGAGCTGTTTTTT | CASSQEHGRTGELFF
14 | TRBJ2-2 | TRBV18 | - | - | TGTGCCAGCTCACCCCTTATCAACACCGGGGAGCTGTTTTTT | CASSPLINTGELFF